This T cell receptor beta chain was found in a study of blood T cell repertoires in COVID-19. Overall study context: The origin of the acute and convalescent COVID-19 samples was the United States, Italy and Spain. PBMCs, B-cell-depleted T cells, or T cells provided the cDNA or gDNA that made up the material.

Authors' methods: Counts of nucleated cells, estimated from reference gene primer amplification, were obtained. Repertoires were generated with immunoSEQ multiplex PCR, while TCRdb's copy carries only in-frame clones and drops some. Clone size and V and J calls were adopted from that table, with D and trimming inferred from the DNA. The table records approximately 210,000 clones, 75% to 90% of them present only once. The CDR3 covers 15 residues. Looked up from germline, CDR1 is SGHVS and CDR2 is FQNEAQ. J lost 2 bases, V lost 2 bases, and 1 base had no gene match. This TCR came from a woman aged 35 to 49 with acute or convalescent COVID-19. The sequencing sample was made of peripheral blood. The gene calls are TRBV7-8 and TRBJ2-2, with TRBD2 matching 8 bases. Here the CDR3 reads CASSLSGGNTGELFF. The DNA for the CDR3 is TGTGCCAGCAGCTTAAGCGGGGGCAACACCGGGGAGCTGTTTTTT.